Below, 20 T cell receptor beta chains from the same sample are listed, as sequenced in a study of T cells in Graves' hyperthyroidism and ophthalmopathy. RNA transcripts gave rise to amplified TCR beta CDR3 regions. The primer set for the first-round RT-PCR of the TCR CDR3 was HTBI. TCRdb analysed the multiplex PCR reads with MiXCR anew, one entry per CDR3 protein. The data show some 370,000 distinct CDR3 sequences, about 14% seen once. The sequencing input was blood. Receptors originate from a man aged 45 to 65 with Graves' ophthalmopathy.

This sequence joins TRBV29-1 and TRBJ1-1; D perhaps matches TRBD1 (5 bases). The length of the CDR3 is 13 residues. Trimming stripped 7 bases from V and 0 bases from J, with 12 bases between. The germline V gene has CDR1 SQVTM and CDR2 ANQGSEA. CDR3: CSALDRLNTEAFF. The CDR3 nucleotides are TGCAGCGCTCTCGACAGATTGAACACTGAAGCTTTCTTT.

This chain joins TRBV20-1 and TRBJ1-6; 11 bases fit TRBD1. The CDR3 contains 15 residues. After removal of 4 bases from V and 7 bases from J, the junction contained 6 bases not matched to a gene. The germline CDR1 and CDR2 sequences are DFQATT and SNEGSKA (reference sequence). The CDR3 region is CSAIGQGARNSPLHF. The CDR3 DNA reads TGCAGTGCTATAGGACAGGGGGCAAGAAATTCACCCCTCCACTTT.

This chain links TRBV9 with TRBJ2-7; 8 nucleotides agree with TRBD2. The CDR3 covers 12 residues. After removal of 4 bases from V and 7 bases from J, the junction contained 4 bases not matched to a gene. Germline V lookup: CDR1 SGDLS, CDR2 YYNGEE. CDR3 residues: CASSPGGGEQYF. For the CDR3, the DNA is TGTGCCAGCAGCCCCGGGGGGGGGGAGCAGTACTTC.

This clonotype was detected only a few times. The CDR3 here is CATSEPATGGSNEQFF. The CDR3, as DNA: TGTGCCACCAGTGAGCCGGCGACAGGGGGTTCCAATGAGCAGTTCTTC. The rearrangement joins TRBV24-1 to TRBJ2-1; 9 positions match TRBD1. The CDR3 is made up of 16 amino acids. Germline V CDR1 and CDR2: KGHDR, SFDVKD. V dropped 4 bases and J dropped 6; count of bases not matched to a gene: 9.

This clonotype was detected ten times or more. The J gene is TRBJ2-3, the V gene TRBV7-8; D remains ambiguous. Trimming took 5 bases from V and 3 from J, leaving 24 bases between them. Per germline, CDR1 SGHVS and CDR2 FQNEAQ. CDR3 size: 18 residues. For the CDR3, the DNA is TGTGCCAGCAGCCAGGTTGCGGACGCCATGCTGGGGACAGATACGCAGTATTTT. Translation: CASSQVADAMLGTDTQYF.

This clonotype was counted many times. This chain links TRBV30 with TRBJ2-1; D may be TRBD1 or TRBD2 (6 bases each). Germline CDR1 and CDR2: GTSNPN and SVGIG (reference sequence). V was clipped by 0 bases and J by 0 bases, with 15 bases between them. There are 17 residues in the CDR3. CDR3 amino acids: CAWSVSRGGLSYNEQFF. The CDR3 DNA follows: TGTGCCTGGAGTGTAAGTCGAGGGGGACTCTCCTACAATGAGCAGTTCTTC.

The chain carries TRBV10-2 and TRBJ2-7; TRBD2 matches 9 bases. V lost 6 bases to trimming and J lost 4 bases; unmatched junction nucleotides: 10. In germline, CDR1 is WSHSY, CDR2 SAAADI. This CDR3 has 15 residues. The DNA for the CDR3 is TGCGCCAGCAGCGAGAGGGGGCTAGCGGGGTACGAGCAGTACTTC. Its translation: CASSERGLAGYEQYF.

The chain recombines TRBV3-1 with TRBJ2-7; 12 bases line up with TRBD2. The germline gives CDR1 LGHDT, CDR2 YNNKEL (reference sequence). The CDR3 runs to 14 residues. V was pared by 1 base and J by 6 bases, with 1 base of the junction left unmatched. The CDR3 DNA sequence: TGTGCCAGCAGCCAAGGACTAGCGGGAGCCGAGCAGTACTTC. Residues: CASSQGLAGAEQYF.

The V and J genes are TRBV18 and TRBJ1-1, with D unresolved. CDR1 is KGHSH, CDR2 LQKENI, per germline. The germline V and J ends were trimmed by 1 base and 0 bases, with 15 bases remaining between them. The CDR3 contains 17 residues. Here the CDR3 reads CASSPQSRIRMNTEAFF. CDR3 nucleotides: TGTGCCAGCTCACCACAAAGCAGGATTCGGATGAACACTGAAGCTTTCTTT.

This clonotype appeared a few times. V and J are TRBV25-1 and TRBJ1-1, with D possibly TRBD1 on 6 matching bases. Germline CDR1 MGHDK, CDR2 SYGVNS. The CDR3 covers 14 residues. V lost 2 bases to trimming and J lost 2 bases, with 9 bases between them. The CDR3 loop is CASSEPGQNTEAFF. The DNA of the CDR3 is TGTGCCAGCAGTGAACCGGGACAAAACACTGAAGCTTTCTTT.

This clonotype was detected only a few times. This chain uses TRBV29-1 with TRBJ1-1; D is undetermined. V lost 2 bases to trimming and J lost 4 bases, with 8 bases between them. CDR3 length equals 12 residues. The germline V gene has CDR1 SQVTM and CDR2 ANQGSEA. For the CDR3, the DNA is TGCAGCGTTGAAACGGGGATCACTGAAGCTTTCTTT. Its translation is CSVETGITEAFF.

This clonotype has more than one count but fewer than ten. The CDR3 sequence is CASSLDDRGTDTQYF. CDR3 nucleotide sequence: TGTGCCAGCAGCTTAGACGACCGCGGCACAGATACGCAGTATTTT. The chain recombines TRBV7-9 with TRBJ2-3; D is ambiguous. The CDR3 length is 15 residues. CDR1 and CDR2 from the germline V gene are SEHNR and FQNEAQ (reference sequence). V was pared by 1 base and J by 1 base, with 9 bases between.

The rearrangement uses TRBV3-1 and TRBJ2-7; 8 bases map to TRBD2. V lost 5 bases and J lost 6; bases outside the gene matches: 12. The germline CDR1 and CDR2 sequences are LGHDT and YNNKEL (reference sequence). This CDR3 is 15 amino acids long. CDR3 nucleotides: TGTGCCAGCAGCTTGGAAGGTCGGGGGGGCTCCGAGCAGTACTTC. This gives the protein CASSLEGRGGSEQYF.

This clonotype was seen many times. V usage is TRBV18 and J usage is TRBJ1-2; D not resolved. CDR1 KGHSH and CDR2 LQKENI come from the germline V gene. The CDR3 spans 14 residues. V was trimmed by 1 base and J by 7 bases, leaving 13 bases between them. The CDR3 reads CASSPLTAGSGYTF. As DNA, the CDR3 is TGTGCCAGCTCACCACTAACGGCGGGCAGTGGCTACACCTTC.

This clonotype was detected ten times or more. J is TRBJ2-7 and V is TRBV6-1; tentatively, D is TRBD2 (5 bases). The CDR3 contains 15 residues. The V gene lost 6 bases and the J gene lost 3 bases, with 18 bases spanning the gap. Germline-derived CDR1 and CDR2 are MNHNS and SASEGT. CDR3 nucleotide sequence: TGTGCCAGCAGGCCGAACCGGGATCAAGACTACGAGCAGTACTTC. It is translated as CASRPNRDQDYEQYF.

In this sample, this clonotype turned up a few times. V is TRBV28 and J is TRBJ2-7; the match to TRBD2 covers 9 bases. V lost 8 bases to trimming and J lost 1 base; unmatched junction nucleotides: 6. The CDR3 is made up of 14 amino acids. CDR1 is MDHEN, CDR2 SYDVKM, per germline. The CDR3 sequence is CASGGRVGSYEQYF. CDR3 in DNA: TGTGCCAGCGGCGGGAGGGTCGGTTCCTACGAGCAGTACTTC.

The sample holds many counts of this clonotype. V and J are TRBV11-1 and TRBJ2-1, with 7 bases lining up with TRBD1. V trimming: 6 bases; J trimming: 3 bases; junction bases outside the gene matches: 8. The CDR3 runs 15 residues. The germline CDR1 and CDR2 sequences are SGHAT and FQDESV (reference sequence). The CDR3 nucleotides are TGTGCCAGCAGATCCCGGGACAGTAACTACAATGAGCAGTTCTTC. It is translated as CASRSRDSNYNEQFF.

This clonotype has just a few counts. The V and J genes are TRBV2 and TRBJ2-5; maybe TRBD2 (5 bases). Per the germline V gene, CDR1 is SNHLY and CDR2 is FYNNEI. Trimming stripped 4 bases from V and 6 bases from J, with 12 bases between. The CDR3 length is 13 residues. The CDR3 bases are TGTGCCAGCAGTGTTAGTAGCGCGAAGACCCAGTACTTC. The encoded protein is CASSVSSAKTQYF.

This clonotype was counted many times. Written as DNA, the CDR3 is TGTGCCAGTACAAGGGACGGCGTCCTGACTTTC. Translated, it gives CASTRDGVLTF. This chain uses TRBV19 with TRBJ2-6; perhaps D is TRBD1 or TRBD2 (5 bases each). Trimming left V 7 bases short and J 12 bases short, with 10 bases between. Germline-derived CDR1 and CDR2 are LNHDA and SQIVND (reference sequence). The CDR3 is 11 amino acids. The full variable domain, in which reference TRBV19 and TRBJ2-6 provide the parts outside the CDR3, is DGGITQSPKYLFRKEGQNVTLSCEQNLNHDAMYWYRQDPGQGLRLIYYSQIVNDFQKGDIAEGYSVSREKKESFPLTVTSAQKNPTAFYLCASTRDGVLTFGAGSRLTVL.

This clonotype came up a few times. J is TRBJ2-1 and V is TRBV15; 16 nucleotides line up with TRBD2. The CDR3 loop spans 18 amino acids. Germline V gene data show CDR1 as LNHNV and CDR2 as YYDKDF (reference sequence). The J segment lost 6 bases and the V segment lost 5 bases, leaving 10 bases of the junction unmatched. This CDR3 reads CATSERGTSGRALNEQFF. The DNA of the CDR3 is TGTGCCACCAGCGAGCGAGGGACTAGCGGGAGGGCCCTCAATGAGCAGTTCTTC.